Each of the 18 T cell receptor beta chains below was sequenced from the same sample in a study of control samples from healthy donors and cancer patients (dated by TCRdb to 2020 to 2022). Libraries came from the immunoSEQ multiplex PCR assay. The clones in this table, taken by TCRdb from immuneACCESS, are in-frame only. Not every clone is retained; where verified, under half of the shortfall comes from an unresolved V gene, and the cause of the rest is unknown. The table for this sample lists tens of thousands of clones; around 78% of them were counted only once. Less than 55% of the sample is in the top ten clones. Sequenced input: blood. Source of these receptors: a man in his fifties or sixties in good health.

This rearrangement joins TRBV19 to TRBJ1-1; possibly TRBD1 for D (6 bases). This CDR3 comprises 13 residues. Deletions cut 8 bases from V and 5 bases from J, with 15 bases between. Germline CDR1 is LNHDA and CDR2 is SQIVND (reference sequence). This CDR3 reads CASQGGAWTEAFF. For the CDR3, the DNA is TGTGCCAGTCAAGGGGGAGCATGGACTGAAGCTTTCTTT.

This chain joins TRBV4-3 and TRBJ1-5; 10 bases fit TRBD1. The germline gives CDR1 LGHNA, CDR2 YSLEER. The CDR3 consists of 17 residues. Germline trimming cut 0 bases from V and 4 bases from J; bases unmatched to any gene: 6. The CDR3 DNA reads TGCGCCAGCAGCCAAGATCCCTTGGGACAGGGGAATCAGCCCCAGCATTTT. Residues: CASSQDPLGQGNQPQHF.

The chain carries TRBV4-1 and TRBJ2-4; 12 bases are a match to TRBD2. The CDR3 loop spans 20 amino acids. Germline CDR1 and CDR2: MGHRA and YSYEKL. V lost 0 bases, J lost 0 bases, and 9 bases stayed unmatched. The CDR3 DNA is TGCGCCAGCAGCCAAGAAGTTGCGGGACTAGCGGGTATAGCCAAAAACATTCAGTACTTC. Protein sequence: CASSQEVAGLAGIAKNIQYF.

This rearrangement joins TRBV5-4 to TRBJ2-7; 7 nucleotides match TRBD2. CDR3 length: 12 amino acids. Germline CDR1 is SGHNT and CDR2 is YYREEE (reference sequence). With 2 bases clipped from V and 12 bases from J, the junction kept 8 bases outside the gene matches. The CDR3 is CASSFDTTSLYF. The DNA for the CDR3 is TGTGCCAGCAGCTTTGATACGACTAGCCTGTACTTC.

The chain carries TRBV27 and TRBJ2-3; 7 nucleotides agree with TRBD2. Looked up from germline, CDR1 is MNHEY and CDR2 is SMNVEV (reference sequence). The CDR3 is made up of 15 amino acids. With V trimmed by 10 bases and J by 5 bases, 15 bases remained unmatched. This CDR3 reads CATQRTRGREDTQYF. In nucleotides, the CDR3 is TGTGCCACTCAACGGACTAGGGGTCGGGAAGATACGCAGTATTTT.

V and J are TRBV11-2 and TRBJ2-7, with 7 bases aligning to TRBD2. V gave up 4 bases and J gave up 5 bases; unmatched junction bases: 8. Germline lookup yields CDR1 SGHAT and CDR2 FQNNGV. The CDR3 sequence is 14 residues long. CDR3 protein: CASSWGGTTNEQYF. The CDR3 bases are TGTGCCAGCAGCTGGGGGGGGACTACCAACGAGCAGTACTTC.

The chain employs TRBV19 and TRBJ2-7; D possibly matches TRBD1 or TRBD2 (5 bases each). The V end was cut by 1 base, the J end by 5 bases, with 18 bases between. The CDR3 has 16 residues. The germline V gene has CDR1 LNHDA and CDR2 SQIVND (reference sequence). The CDR3 DNA reads as TGTGCCAGTAGTATAGTTCTTGGGCAGGGAGTAAACGAGCAGTACTTC. Its protein is CASSIVLGQGVNEQYF.

The rearrangement joins TRBV30 to TRBJ1-2, with D hard to call. Germline V gives CDR1 GTSNPN, CDR2 SVGIG (reference sequence). The V gene lost 4 bases and the J gene lost 7 bases, with 16 bases spanning the gap. This CDR3 is built from 13 residues. CDR3 region: CAWTSTGSGGYTF. CDR3 DNA: TGTGCCTGGACATCAACGGGCAGTGGTGGCTACACCTTC.

The genes are TRBV30 and TRBJ1-2; 9 positions match TRBD1. With 3 bases clipped from V and 3 bases from J, the junction kept 5 bases outside the gene matches. CDR1 and CDR2 (germline): GTSNPN, SVGIG (reference sequence). The CDR3 loop spans 14 amino acids. CDR3 in DNA: TGTGCCTGGAGGAAACAGGGGGCGTACTATGGCTACACCTTC. Translated, it gives CAWRKQGAYYGYTF.

A single count supports this clone. The rearrangement joins TRBV28 to TRBJ2-7; D ambiguous. CDR3 length equals 15 residues. Trimming removed 6 bases from V and 3 bases from J, with 18 bases in between. Germline V gene sequence: CDR1 MDHEN, CDR2 SYDVKM. CDR3 loop: CASSSRGARNYEQYF. In DNA, the CDR3 is TGTGCCAGCAGCTCCCGCGGAGCTCGGAACTACGAGCAGTACTTC.

The rearrangement uses TRBV9 and TRBJ1-5; D ambiguous. The CDR3 covers 15 residues. Between the trimmed V and J ends, which lost 0 bases and 3 bases, there was a span of 10 bases. The germline V gene encodes CDR1 SGDLS and CDR2 YYNGEE. The CDR3 spells CASSVAGQDNQPQHF. CDR3 coding DNA: TGTGCCAGCAGCGTAGCCGGCCAGGACAATCAGCCCCAGCATTTT.

V is TRBV5-1 and J is TRBJ1-1; 7 positions match TRBD1. This CDR3 comprises 16 residues. The V gene end was trimmed by 0 bases and the J gene end by 3 bases; junction bases not matched to a gene: 8. Per germline, CDR1 SGHRS and CDR2 YFSETQ. CDR3 in amino acids: CASSLARSGGDTEAFF. Here the CDR3 DNA reads TGCGCCAGCAGCTTGGCGCGTTCAGGGGGGGACACTGAAGCTTTCTTT.

The gene calls are TRBV7-9 and TRBJ1-5; a possible D gene is TRBD1 (5 bases). Per the germline V gene, CDR1 is SEHNR and CDR2 is FQNEAQ (reference sequence). The CDR3 extends over 14 amino acids. V dropped 5 bases and J dropped 0 bases, with 8 bases sitting between them. The CDR3 loop reads CASSLDSSNQPQHF. The CDR3 nucleotides read TGTGCCAGCAGCCTAGACAGTAGCAATCAGCCCCAGCATTTT.

V gene TRBV28 combines with J gene TRBJ1-1; 7 nucleotides agree with TRBD1. V trimming: 9 bases; J trimming: 2 bases; junction bases outside the gene matches: 3. CDR3 length: 12 amino acids. Looked up from germline, CDR1 is MDHEN and CDR2 is SYDVKM. The CDR3 is CASWDSNTEAFF. As DNA, the CDR3 is TGTGCCAGTTGGGACAGCAACACTGAAGCTTTCTTT.

The rearrangement links TRBV24-1 to TRBJ2-5; tentative D call: TRBD1 (6 bases). Germline assignment: CDR1 KGHDR and CDR2 SFDVKD. Deletions cut 3 bases from V and 1 base from J, with 8 bases between. This CDR3 is built from 14 residues. The CDR3 is CATSDPGAQETQYF. DNA for the CDR3: TGTGCCACCAGTGATCCAGGGGCCCAAGAGACCCAGTACTTC.

This clone is a singleton in its sample. The V and J genes are TRBV27 and TRBJ2-5; perhaps TRBD2 as D (6 bases). Germline CDR1 is MNHEY and CDR2 is SMNVEV (reference sequence). Trimming shortened V by 5 bases and J by 0 bases, and 10 bases separated the two germline ends. This CDR3 region has 14 residues. The CDR3 sequence: CASSTLAYQETQYF. CDR3 DNA sequence: TGTGCCAGCAGTACGCTAGCGTACCAAGAGACCCAGTACTTC.

The chain carries TRBV4-1 and TRBJ2-6; 8 positions match TRBD1. Germline CDR1 and CDR2: MGHRA and YSYEKL. This CDR3 has 19 residues. The J segment lost 0 bases and the V segment lost 1 base, leaving 8 bases of the junction unmatched. In nucleotides, the CDR3 is TGCGCCAGCAGCCAAGCGGTCACAGGGGGGTACTCTGGGGCCAACGTCCTGACTTTC. Its translation: CASSQAVTGGYSGANVLTF.

The rearrangement joins TRBV25-1 to TRBJ1-1, with D perhaps matching TRBD1 (6 bases). V lost 5 bases, J lost 4 bases, and 14 bases lay in between. Germline V CDR1 and CDR2: MGHDK, SYGVNS. The CDR3 covers 14 residues. The CDR3 nucleotides are TGTGCCAGCAGTTTAGCAGGGGTGAGCACTGAAGCTTTCTTT. It specifies CASSLAGVSTEAFF.